The rows below give T cell receptor beta chains drawn from one sample of a study of blood T cell repertoires in COVID-19. TCRdb's table, derived via immunoSEQ multiplex PCR, lists solely in-frame clones and lacks some. Of roughly 570,000 clones in the sample, 85% to 90% were seen once. The sequenced sample consisted of peripheral blood. These receptors all come from a woman aged 45-60 years with COVID-19, enrolled during active disease. The CDR3 runs from the conserved cysteine through the conserved F or W. Clone size is given for some rows only: seen once, a few or many times, or a class if the clone is expanded.

v_gene: TRBV9; abundance: NA; j_gene: TRBJ2-3; CDR3aa: CASSVDLAGILDTQYF
v_gene: TRBV4-1; abundance: NA; j_gene: TRBJ2-7; CDR3aa: CASSQLGPAAQYF
v_gene: TRBV5-5; abundance: NA; j_gene: TRBJ2-7; CDR3aa: CASSLGQIEQYF
v_gene: TRBV9; abundance: few; j_gene: TRBJ1-2; CDR3aa: CASSPQPGTELYGYTF
v_gene: TRBV3-1/TRBV3-2; abundance: NA; j_gene: TRBJ1-3; CDR3aa: CASSQVPGTGNTIYF
v_gene: TRBV3-1/TRBV3-2; abundance: NA; j_gene: TRBJ2-1; CDR3aa: CASSQGTSGLPSYNEQFF
v_gene: TRBV7-9; abundance: NA; j_gene: TRBJ2-7; CDR3aa: CATRTSGLSEQYF
v_gene: TRBV28; abundance: NA; j_gene: TRBJ1-1; CDR3aa: CASRETGGNTEAFF
v_gene: TRBV5-1; abundance: NA; j_gene: TRBJ1-2; CDR3aa: CASSYEGGFWYGYTF
v_gene: TRBV18; abundance: NA; j_gene: TRBJ2-7; CDR3aa: CASSPLGGDEQYF
v_gene: TRBV5-1; abundance: NA; j_gene: TRBJ2-1; CDR3aa: CASSPGQGGREQFF
v_gene: TRBV6-5; abundance: NA; j_gene: TRBJ2-1; CDR3aa: CASSLSRWDEQFF
v_gene: TRBV5-1; abundance: once; j_gene: TRBJ2-7; CDR3aa: CASSLYSMYEQYF
v_gene: TRBV9; abundance: few; j_gene: TRBJ2-1; CDR3aa: CASSVRVDSNEQFF
v_gene: TRBV2; abundance: NA; j_gene: TRBJ1-5; CDR3aa: CASSRGQPQHF
v_gene: TRBV4-1; abundance: NA; j_gene: TRBJ1-1; CDR3aa: CASSPGVGGIIEAFF
v_gene: TRBV5-1; abundance: NA; j_gene: TRBJ1-4; CDR3aa: CASSIQGTNEKLFF
v_gene: TRBV5-6; abundance: NA; j_gene: TRBJ1-1; CDR3aa: CASNIKQVVNTEAFF
v_gene: TRBV11-2; abundance: NA; j_gene: TRBJ2-3; CDR3aa: CASSAGSGARLDTQYF
v_gene: TRBV6-6; abundance: NA; j_gene: TRBJ2-2; CDR3aa: CASSRQTGELFF
v_gene: TRBV19; abundance: NA; j_gene: TRBJ1-1; CDR3aa: CASKYRGGTEAFF
v_gene: TRBV29-1; abundance: NA; j_gene: TRBJ1-2; CDR3aa: CSAGTGSFNYGYTF
v_gene: TRBV5-6; abundance: NA; j_gene: TRBJ2-7; CDR3aa: CASSSVMGRSYEQYF
v_gene: TRBV6-2/TRBV6-3; abundance: NA; j_gene: TRBJ1-2; CDR3aa: CASSPSPGQLNYGYTF
v_gene: TRBV7-6; abundance: NA; j_gene: TRBJ2-1; CDR3aa: CASSLPGLARNEQFF
v_gene: TRBV29-1; abundance: NA; j_gene: TRBJ2-3; CDR3aa: CSVGLAGSTDTQYF
v_gene: TRBV7-6; abundance: NA; j_gene: TRBJ2-6; CDR3aa: CASSLSQGGSGANVLTF
v_gene: TRBV27; abundance: NA; j_gene: TRBJ2-2; CDR3aa: CASSFEQGARTGELFF
v_gene: TRBV30; abundance: few; j_gene: TRBJ1-5; CDR3aa: CAWSGGRGQPQHF
v_gene: TRBV28; abundance: once; j_gene: TRBJ1-6; CDR3aa: CASSLVTIVGQLNSPLHF
v_gene: TRBV4-1; abundance: NA; j_gene: TRBJ1-2; CDR3aa: CASSYSGGDYGYTF
v_gene: TRBV6-5; abundance: NA; j_gene: TRBJ1-2; CDR3aa: CASSRVKPGDYGYTF
v_gene: TRBV3-1/TRBV3-2; abundance: NA; j_gene: TRBJ1-1; CDR3aa: CASSQAGQNTEAFF
v_gene: TRBV7-9; abundance: few; j_gene: TRBJ1-5; CDR3aa: CASSRQGSNQPQHF
v_gene: TRBV5-6; abundance: NA; j_gene: TRBJ2-1; CDR3aa: CASSLDHRDYNEQFF
v_gene: TRBV28; abundance: once; j_gene: TRBJ1-2; CDR3aa: CASQMGGTRRYGYTF
v_gene: TRBV4-1; abundance: once; j_gene: TRBJ2-7; CDR3aa: CASSQEGGQGSYEQYF
v_gene: TRBV5-1; abundance: NA; j_gene: TRBJ2-3; CDR3aa: CASSPGLAGGRRDTQYF